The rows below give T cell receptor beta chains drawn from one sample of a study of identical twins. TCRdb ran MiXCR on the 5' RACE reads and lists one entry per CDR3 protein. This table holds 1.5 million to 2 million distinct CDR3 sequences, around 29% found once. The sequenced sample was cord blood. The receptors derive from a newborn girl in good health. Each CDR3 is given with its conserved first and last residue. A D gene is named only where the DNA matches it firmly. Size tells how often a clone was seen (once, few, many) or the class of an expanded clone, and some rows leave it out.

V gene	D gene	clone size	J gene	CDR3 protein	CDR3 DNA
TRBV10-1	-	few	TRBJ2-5	CASSSRDGGTQYF	TGCGCCAGCAGTTCCAGGGATGGGGGGACCCAGTACTTC
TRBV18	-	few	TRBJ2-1	CASSPLGSDYNEQFF	TGTGCCAGCTCGCCGCTAGGATCCGACTACAATGAGCAGTTCTTC
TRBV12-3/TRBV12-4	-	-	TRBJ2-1	CASSSMSHRGQRETQFF	TGTGCCAGCAGTTCGATGAGTCACAGGGGCCAGCGGGAGACCCAGTTCTTC
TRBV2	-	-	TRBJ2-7	CASTLGLRKPYEQYF	TGTGCCAGCACTCTAGGACTGCGAAAACCCTACGAGCAGTACTTC
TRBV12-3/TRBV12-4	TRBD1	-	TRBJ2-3	CASRTDRVDTDTQYF	TGTGCCAGCAGAACCGACAGGGTAGACACAGATACGCAGTATTTT
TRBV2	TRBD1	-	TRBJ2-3	CASRADRALGTQYF	TGTGCCAGCAGGGCGGACAGGGCGTTAGGTACGCAGTATTTT
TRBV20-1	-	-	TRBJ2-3	CSASGGTGDTQYF	TGCAGTGCTTCTGGGGGGACTGGGGATACGCAGTATTTT
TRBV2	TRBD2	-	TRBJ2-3	CASRRDYREAPTDTQYF	TGTGCCAGCAGAAGAGACTATCGGGAGGCCCCCACAGATACGCAGTATTTT
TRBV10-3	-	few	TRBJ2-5	CAISDATRGSRETQYF	TGTGCCATCAGTGATGCTACAAGGGGGTCTCGGGAGACCCAGTACTTC
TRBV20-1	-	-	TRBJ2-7	CSALSGSSYNEQYF	TGCAGTGCTCTTAGCGGAAGCTCCTACAATGAGCAGTACTTC
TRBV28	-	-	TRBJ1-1	CASSFSRAGSGEAFF	TGTGCCAGCAGTTTTTCCCGGGCAGGGTCCGGTGAAGCTTTCTTT
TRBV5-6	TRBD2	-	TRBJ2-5	CASSLILLAKETQYF	TGTGCCAGCAGCTTGATCCTACTAGCGAAAGAGACCCAGTACTTC
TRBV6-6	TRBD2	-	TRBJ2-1	CASSFERGTHNEQFF	TGTGCCAGCAGTTTTGAGCGGGGGACACACAATGAGCAGTTCTTC
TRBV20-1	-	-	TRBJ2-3	CSAHLRPSTDTQYF	TGCAGTGCTCACCTACGCCCTAGCACAGATACGCAGTATTTT
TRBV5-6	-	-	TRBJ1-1	CASSFVDRNTEAFF	TGTGCCAGCAGCTTCGTTGACAGGAACACTGAAGCTTTCTTT
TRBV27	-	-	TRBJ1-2	CASSLWDGKNYGYTF	TGTGCCAGCAGTTTATGGGACGGGAAAAACTATGGCTACACCTTC